There are a few counts of the clone carrying this T cell receptor beta chain. The data were obtained in a study of blood T cell repertoires in COVID-19. As for the study in general: COVID-19 samples, acute and convalescent, were from the United States, Italy and Spain. T cells, B-cell-depleted T cells, or PBMCs supplied cDNA or gDNA.

In the original processing: Nucleated cell counts were estimated from reference gene primer amplification. Clones were sequenced by immunoSEQ multiplex PCR, and TCRdb holds only the in-frame ones, with some missing. The DNA was the basis for D and trimming; V, J and clone size are from that table. The sample has 150,000 to 200,000 clones; more than 70% are singletons. The CDR3 sequence is 13 residues long. Per the germline V gene, CDR1 is MNHEY and CDR2 is SVGAGI. Trimming pared 6 bases from V and 0 bases from J, leaving 8 bases between. This chain links TRBV6-5 with TRBJ1-1; D remains unclear. This TCR was sampled from a man aged 45 to 65 who had recovered from COVID-19. Sequencing was performed on peripheral blood. The DNA of the CDR3 is TGTGCCAGCAGGGAGGCGATGAACACTGAAGCTTTCTTT. It yields the protein CASREAMNTEAFF.